This T cell receptor (beta chain) was observed in a study of T-cell memory formation after mild COVID-19. This clonotype was recorded a few times. Trimming at V came to 5 bases and at J to 2 bases, leaving 11 bases not matched to a gene. This CDR3 is 17 amino acids long. CDR1 and CDR2 (germline): SEHNR, FQNEAQ (reference sequence). TCRdb passed the 5' RACE reads through MiXCR, listing each CDR3 protein once. Of around 130,000 distinct CDR3 sequences detected, approximately 6.2% appear once; the ten largest clones hold 2% to 2.5%. The sequenced sample consisted of PBMCs or a T cell subset sorted from them (not recorded which). V usage is TRBV7-9 and J usage is TRBJ2-2; 7 bases agree with TRBD1. This clonotype was obtained from an adult woman who had mild COVID-19 (a few samples of this study predate the infection). Cell type and time point are not known. In nucleotides, the CDR3 is TGTGCCAGCAGCCCGACCAGACAGGGAGCAAACACCGGGGAGCTGTTTTTT. Translation gives CASSPTRQGANTGELFF. The full variable domain, rest sourced from reference TRBV7-9 and TRBJ2-2, is DTGVSQNPRHKITKRGQNVTFRCDPISEHNRLYWYRQTLGQGPEFLTYFQNEAQLEKSRLLSDRFSAERPKGSFSTLEIQRTEQGDSAMYLCASSPTRQGANTGELFFGEGSRLTVL.